This T cell receptor beta chain was retrieved from a study of post-analysis software for immune sequencing data. Findings and limits, study-wide: Included in a set of about five TRBV segments more frequent in patients than controls were TRBV5-6, TRBV5-1 and TRBV20-1.

The CDR3 is 12 amino acids. Per the germline V gene, CDR1 is GTSNPN and CDR2 is SVGIG (reference sequence). This clonotype was found once. As yet, its antigen is unknown. This sequence may be a read error, since a much larger clone differs from it by one base. Incorporated into the TCR beta cDNA libraries were unique molecular identifiers, which served to reduce PCR and sequencing biases. TCRdb reprocessed the PCR reads via MiXCR and lists one record per CDR3 protein. In the table there are about 200,000 distinct CDR3 sequences, approximately 30% of which are singletons. The clonotype was recovered from a girl under 18 with multiple sclerosis. Material for sequencing was blood. The V call is TRBV30, the J call TRBJ1-2; tentatively, D is TRBD1 (5 bases). This CDR3 is CAGRGPWYGYTF. The CDR3 coding sequence is TGTGCCGGGAGGGGTCCTTGGTATGGCTACACCTTC.